The 18 T cell receptor beta chains listed next were all sequenced from one sample in a study of a mutant IDH1 vaccine in newly diagnosed glioma. Some clones are missing from TCRdb's copy, which holds only in-frame ones; the method was immunoSEQ multiplex PCR. The table has more than 35,000 clones, 70% to 90% seen once. These receptors are not linked to any known antigen. The time point: week 5, during vaccination. A single vaccine dose contained 300 ug of mutant IDH1 20-mer peptide, and topical imiquimod was used with it. This material consisted of PBMCs, taken from a glioma patient whose treatment included an IDH1 peptide vaccine. The source is a man aged 35-49 years with glioma.

The chain combines TRBV18 with TRBJ2-3; D is ambiguous. The CDR3 has 13 residues. Trimming removed 2 bases from V and 5 bases from J, with 8 bases in between. Germline V CDR1 and CDR2: KGHSH, LQKENI. The CDR3 sequence: CASSPEAEDTQYF. Written as DNA, the CDR3 is TGTGCCAGCTCACCAGAGGCTGAAGATACGCAGTATTTT.

This sequence joins TRBV6-5 and TRBJ1-1; D ambiguous. Trimming cost V 0 bases and J 4 bases, with 12 bases left between them. Looked up from germline, CDR1 is MNHEY and CDR2 is SVGAGI. This CDR3 has 15 amino acids. CDR3 sequence (DNA): TGTGCCAGCAGTTACTCGACGGGGTTTGGCACTGAAGCTTTCTTT. It yields the protein CASSYSTGFGTEAFF.

The chain joins TRBV4-2 to TRBJ1-2; 9 bases are a match to TRBD1. CDR3 length: 14 amino acids. Germline CDR1 LGHNA, CDR2 YNFKEQ. Germline trimming cut 0 bases from V and 7 bases from J; bases unmatched to any gene: 3. The CDR3 DNA reads TGTGCCAGCAGCCAAGATACAGGGGGCAGTGGCTACACCTTC. It yields the protein CASSQDTGGSGYTF.

This rearrangement joins TRBV4-2 to TRBJ2-7; D ambiguous. V lost 1 base and J 0 bases, leaving 10 bases between the germline ends. The germline V gene encodes CDR1 LGHNA and CDR2 YNFKEQ. The CDR3 runs to 15 residues. DNA for the CDR3: TGTGCCAGCAGCCAAGCGAAGGGCAGCTCCTACGAGCAGTACTTC. This sequence encodes CASSQAKGSSYEQYF.

V is TRBV6-6 and J is TRBJ2-7; the D gene is possibly TRBD1 (5 bases). The V gene's germline CDR1 is MNHNY and CDR2 SVGAGI (reference sequence). V lost 5 bases to trimming and J lost 4 bases, with 18 bases between them. This CDR3 region has 15 residues. The DNA for the CDR3 is TGTGCCAGCAGTGACCGGAAAAGGGGATTATACGAGCAGTACTTC. It encodes CASSDRKRGLYEQYF.

V and J are TRBV27 and TRBJ2-1; 7 bases match TRBD1. CDR3 length equals 14 residues. Trimming cost V 9 bases and J 2 bases; bases outside gene matches: 7. Germline CDR1 reads MNHEY; CDR2 reads SMNVEV (reference sequence). CDR3 region: CASGPGQTYNEQFF. Here the CDR3 DNA reads TGTGCCAGTGGTCCGGGACAGACCTACAATGAGCAGTTCTTC.

The rearrangement uses TRBV18 and TRBJ2-7, with TRBD1 as a possible D gene (5 bases). V shed 2 bases and J shed 4 bases, with 18 bases lying between them. The CDR3 runs to 16 residues. The germline gives CDR1 KGHSH, CDR2 LQKENI. CDR3 sequence: CASSPSVDTALYEQYF. In DNA, the CDR3 is TGTGCCAGCTCACCATCAGTGGACACCGCCTTATACGAGCAGTACTTC. The variable domain in full, with the rest retrieved from reference TRBV18 and TRBJ2-7, is NAGVMQNPRHLVRRRGQEARLRCSPMKGHSHVYWYRQLPEEGLKFMVYLQKENIIDESGMPKERFSAEFPKEGPSILRIQQVVRGDSAAYFCASSPSVDTALYEQYFGPGTRLTVT.

The gene calls are TRBV28 and TRBJ2-3, with D perhaps matching TRBD2 (6 bases). The V gene's germline CDR1 is MDHEN and CDR2 SYDVKM. This CDR3 region has 14 residues. The V gene lost 2 bases and the J gene lost 4 bases, with 10 bases spanning the gap. DNA of the CDR3: TGTGCCAGCAGTTTAGGGACTGCACCAGATACGCAGTATTTT. Translation: CASSLGTAPDTQYF.

The chain employs TRBV6-1 and TRBJ2-7; 12 bases line up with TRBD2. Per the germline V gene, CDR1 is MNHNS and CDR2 is SASEGT. This CDR3 is built from 16 residues. J was trimmed by 0 bases and V by 4 bases; bases with no gene match: 4. The CDR3 DNA reads TGTGCCAGCAGTGTGACTAGCGGGGGTTACTCCTACGAGCAGTACTTC. Protein product: CASSVTSGGYSYEQYF.

The V gene is TRBV18, the J gene TRBJ2-1; D is perhaps TRBD2 (6 bases). Looked up from germline, CDR1 is KGHSH and CDR2 is LQKENI. This CDR3 contains 13 residues. Trimming took 3 bases from V and 3 from J, leaving 6 bases between them. The CDR3 here is CASSPEGYNEQFF. As DNA, the CDR3 is TGTGCCAGCTCACCGGAGGGCTACAATGAGCAGTTCTTC. Variable domain in full (rest from reference TRBV18 and TRBJ2-1): NAGVMQNPRHLVRRRGQEARLRCSPMKGHSHVYWYRQLPEEGLKFMVYLQKENIIDESGMPKERFSAEFPKEGPSILRIQQVVRGDSAAYFCASSPEGYNEQFFGPGTRLTVL.

The chain has TRBV7-8 and TRBJ2-7; a possible D gene is TRBD2 (5 bases). Trimming took off 5 bases at V and 0 bases at J, with 14 bases between the two ends. The germline gives CDR1 SGHVS, CDR2 FQNEAQ. The CDR3 extends over 15 amino acids. Here the CDR3 DNA reads TGTGCCAGCAGCCCGGAGGCCGGGCCCTCCTACGAGCAGTACTTC. It codes for CASSPEAGPSYEQYF.

This chain joins TRBV5-5 and TRBJ1-3; D might be TRBD1 (5 bases). Trimming took off 2 bases at V and 2 bases at J, with 17 bases between the two ends. This CDR3 contains 17 residues. Germline CDR1 and CDR2: SGHKS and YYEKEE (reference sequence). The chain's CDR3 is CASSFIILGGTGNTIYF. For the CDR3, the DNA is TGTGCCAGCAGCTTTATCATTCTCGGGGGGACTGGAAACACCATATATTTT.

Details on this clone: The sample holds other DNA sequences that translate to the same CDR3. The chain is built from TRBV18 and TRBJ2-1; D is unresolved. Germline CDR1 KGHSH, CDR2 LQKENI. V lost 3 bases and J lost 4, with 7 bases in between. The CDR3 has 13 amino acids. DNA for the CDR3: TGTGCCAGCTCACCGGGCGGTTACAATGAGCAGTTCTTC. As protein: CASSPGGYNEQFF.

CDR3 DNA sequence: TGTGCCAGCAGCTTTGGGACCCCTCAAGAGACCCAGTACTTC. Translating gives CASSFGTPQETQYF. The gene calls are TRBV7-9 and TRBJ2-5; D is tentatively TRBD1 or TRBD2 (5 bases each). The V gene's germline CDR1 is SEHNR and CDR2 FQNEAQ (reference sequence). The CDR3 is 14 amino acids. Trimming took 3 bases from V and 2 from J, leaving 10 bases between them.

V usage is TRBV18 and J usage is TRBJ2-4; TRBD2 matches at 9 bases. The CDR3 has 16 amino acids. The germline V gene encodes CDR1 KGHSH and CDR2 LQKENI. V was clipped by 1 base and J by 15 bases; unmatched bases: 16. As DNA, the CDR3 is TGTGCCAGCTCACCACAGGGAGGAGTAGCGGGAGTAACGCCGTACTTC. It codes for CASSPQGGVAGVTPYF. The entire variable domain, with the rest obtained from reference TRBV18 and TRBJ2-4, is as follows: NAGVMQNPRHLVRRRGQEARLRCSPMKGHSHVYWYRQLPEEGLKFMVYLQKENIIDESGMPKERFSAEFPKEGPSILRIQQVVRGDSAAYFCASSPQGGVAGVTPYFGAGTRLSVL.

The genes are TRBV4-1 and TRBJ2-7, with D unclear. This CDR3 comprises 13 residues. Per the germline V gene, CDR1 is MGHRA and CDR2 is YSYEKL. Trimming removed 2 bases at V and 4 bases at J, with 9 bases between. The CDR3 coding sequence is TGCGCCAGCAGCCAATTCCCTGGTTACGAGCAGTACTTC. As protein: CASSQFPGYEQYF.

The chain uses TRBV7-2 and TRBJ2-7; TRBD1 agrees at 9 bases. With V trimmed by 4 bases and J by 4 bases, 11 bases remained unmatched. Germline loops: CDR1 SGHTA, CDR2 FQGNSA. The CDR3 runs to 16 residues. The CDR3 DNA sequence: TGTGCCAGCAGCTCGCTGACCGGGACAGGGAAATACGAGCAGTACTTC. Translating it yields CASSSLTGTGKYEQYF.

The gene calls are TRBV5-1 and TRBJ1-1; D gene unclear. This CDR3 spans 12 amino acids. Germline CDR1 and CDR2: SGHRS and YFSETQ. With 6 bases removed from V and 6 bases from J, the gap between germline ends came to 12 bases. The CDR3 reads CASTGSGAEAFF. The CDR3 DNA is TGCGCCAGCACGGGGAGTGGGGCTGAAGCTTTCTTT. Full variable domain (outside the CDR3, taken from reference TRBV5-1 and TRBJ1-1): KAGVTQTPRYLIKTRGQQVTLSCSPISGHRSVSWYQQTPGQGLQFLFEYFSETQRNKGNFPGRFSGRQFSNSRSEMNVSTLELGDSALYLCASTGSGAEAFFGQGTRLTVV.